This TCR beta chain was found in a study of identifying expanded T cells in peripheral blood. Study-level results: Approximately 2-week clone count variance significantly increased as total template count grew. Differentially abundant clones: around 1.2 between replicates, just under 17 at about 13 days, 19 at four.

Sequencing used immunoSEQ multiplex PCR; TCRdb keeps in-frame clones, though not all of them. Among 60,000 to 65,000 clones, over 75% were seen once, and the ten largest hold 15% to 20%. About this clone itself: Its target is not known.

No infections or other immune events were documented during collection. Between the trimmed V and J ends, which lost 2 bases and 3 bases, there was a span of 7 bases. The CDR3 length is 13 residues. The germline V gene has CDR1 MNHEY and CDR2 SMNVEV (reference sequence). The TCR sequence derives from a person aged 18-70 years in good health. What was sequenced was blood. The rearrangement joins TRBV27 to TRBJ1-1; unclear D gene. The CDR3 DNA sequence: TGTGCCAGCAGTTTAGGCGAGTACACTGAAGCTTTCTTT. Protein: CASSLGEYTEAFF.